This T cell receptor (beta chain) was documented in a study of early T cells in non-severe SARS-CoV-2 infection. CDR3 length: 13 residues. Germline V CDR1 and CDR2: SQVTM, ANQGSEA. The V end lost 7 bases, the J end lost 2 bases, and 12 bases lay between the germline ends. TCRdb re-called the 5' RACE reads with MiXCR, one entry per CDR3 protein. The sample contains approximately 77,000 distinct CDR3 sequences, approximately 12% of which appear only once. This clonotype was counted only a few times. The chain carries TRBV29-1 and TRBJ2-1; D is uncertain. Sequencing was carried out using whole blood. This receptor was identified in an adult who was a healthcare worker with PCR-confirmed SARS-CoV-2 infection or an uninfected control (not recorded which). CDR3 residues: CSGCEAAYNEQFF. The CDR3 coding sequence is TGCAGCGGGTGTGAGGCGGCCTACAATGAGCAGTTCTTC.